This T cell receptor (beta chain) was observed in a study of cytomegalovirus exposure and HLA in healthy donors. Overall study results and limits: Across all donors, roughly uniform sequencing depth was an assumption of the presence/absence analyses. Later work found most CMV-associated TCR beta chains apparently HLA-restricted.

The PCR was carried out with 60 Vbeta primers and 13 Jbeta primers. The protocol was immunoSEQ multiplex PCR, while the TCRdb copy is restricted to in-frame clones and leaves out a portion. The sample yields about 210,000 clones, nearly 80% seen once. As concerns this clone: What it recognizes is unknown.

The V end was cut by 3 bases, the J end by 6 bases, with 7 bases between. Germline V gene data show CDR1 as SGHDT and CDR2 as YYEEEE. The CDR3 runs to 11 residues. This clonotype originated in a male donor in good health and CMV-seronegative. The chain links TRBV5-6 to TRBJ2-7; D remains unclear. The sample consisted of PBMCs. As DNA, the CDR3 is TGTGCCAGCAGCTCAGATCTCGAGCAGTACTTC. Protein: CASSSDLEQYF.